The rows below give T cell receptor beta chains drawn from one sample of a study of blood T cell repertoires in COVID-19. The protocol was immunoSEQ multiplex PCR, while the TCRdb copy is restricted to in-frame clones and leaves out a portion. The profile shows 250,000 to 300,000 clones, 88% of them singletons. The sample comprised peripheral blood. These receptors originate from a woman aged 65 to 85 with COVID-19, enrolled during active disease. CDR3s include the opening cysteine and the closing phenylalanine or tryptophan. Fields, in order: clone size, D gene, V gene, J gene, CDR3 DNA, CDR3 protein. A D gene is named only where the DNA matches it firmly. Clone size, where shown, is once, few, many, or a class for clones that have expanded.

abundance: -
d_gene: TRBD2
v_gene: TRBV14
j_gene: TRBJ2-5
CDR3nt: TGTGCCAGCAGCCGGGGGGGGTGGACCCAGTACTTC
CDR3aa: CASSRGGWTQYF

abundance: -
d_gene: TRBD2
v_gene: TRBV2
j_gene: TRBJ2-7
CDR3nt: TGTGCCAGCGGACTAGCGTTCTACGAGCAGTACTTC
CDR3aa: CASGLAFYEQYF

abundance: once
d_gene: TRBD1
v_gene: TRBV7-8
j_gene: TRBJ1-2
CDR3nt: TGTGCCAGCAGCCGTAATGACAGGGAAGGCTACACCTTC
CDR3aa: CASSRNDREGYTF

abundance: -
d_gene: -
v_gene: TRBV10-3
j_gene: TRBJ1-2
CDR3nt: TGTGCCATCAATTGGGGCTCCAGTGGCTACACCTTC
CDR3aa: CAINWGSSGYTF

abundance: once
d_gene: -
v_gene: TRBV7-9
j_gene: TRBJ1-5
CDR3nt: TGTGCCAGCAGCTTAGCATCCGGGGGTAGCAATCAGCCCCAGCATTTT
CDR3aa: CASSLASGGSNQPQHF

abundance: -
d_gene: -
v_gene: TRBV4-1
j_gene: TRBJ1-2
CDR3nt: TGCGCCAGCAGCCAACAGGACTCCTATGGCTACACCTTC
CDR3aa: CASSQQDSYGYTF

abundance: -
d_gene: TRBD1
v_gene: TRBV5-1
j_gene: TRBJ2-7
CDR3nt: TGCGCCAGCAGCCTGAATGCGGACAGGGGAGGCGAGCAGTACTTC
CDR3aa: CASSLNADRGGEQYF

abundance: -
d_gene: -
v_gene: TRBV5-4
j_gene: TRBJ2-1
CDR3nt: TGTGCCAGCAGCTTAGGGATAGGGGACAATGAGCAGTTCTTC
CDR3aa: CASSLGIGDNEQFF

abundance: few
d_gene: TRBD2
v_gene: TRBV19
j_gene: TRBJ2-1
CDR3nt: TGTGCCAGTAGTTCGGGACTAGCGATATACAATGAGCAGTTCTTC
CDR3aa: CASSSGLAIYNEQFF

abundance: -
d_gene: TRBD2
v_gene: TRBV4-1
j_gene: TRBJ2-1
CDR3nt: TGCGCCAGCAGCCAAGCCGGGACTAGCGGGACGGATGAGCAGTTCTTC
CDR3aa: CASSQAGTSGTDEQFF

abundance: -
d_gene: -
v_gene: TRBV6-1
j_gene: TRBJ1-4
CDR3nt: TGTGCCAGCAGTGAAGGGAGGGCACCACCTAATGAAAAACTGTTTTTT
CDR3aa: CASSEGRAPPNEKLFF

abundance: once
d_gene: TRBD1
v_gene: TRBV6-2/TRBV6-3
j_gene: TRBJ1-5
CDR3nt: TGTGCCAGCAGTTACCCACGCGGGACAGGGTTGGGCTTAAATCAGCCCCAGCATTTT
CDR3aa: CASSYPRGTGLGLNQPQHF

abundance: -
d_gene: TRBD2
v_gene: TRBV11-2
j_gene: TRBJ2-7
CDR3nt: TGTGCCAGCAGCTTCCCCGGGAGGGCTACCTACGAGCAGTACTTC
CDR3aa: CASSFPGRATYEQYF

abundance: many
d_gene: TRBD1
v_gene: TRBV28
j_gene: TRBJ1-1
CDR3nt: TGTGCCAGCAGTTCAGGGGGTCCCGCTGAAGCTTTCTTT
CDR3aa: CASSSGGPAEAFF

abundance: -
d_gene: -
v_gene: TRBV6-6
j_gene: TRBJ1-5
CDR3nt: TGTGCCAGCAGACCCGTCAACACCGGCGGGAGTCAGCCCCAGCATTTT
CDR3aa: CASRPVNTGGSQPQHF

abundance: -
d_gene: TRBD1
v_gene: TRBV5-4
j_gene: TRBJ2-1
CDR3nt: TGTGCCAGCAGCCTGGACAGGGCCTCCTACAATGAGCAGTTCTTC
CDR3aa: CASSLDRASYNEQFF

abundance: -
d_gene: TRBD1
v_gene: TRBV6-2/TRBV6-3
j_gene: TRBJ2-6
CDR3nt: TGTGCCAGCAGTTTGCAGGGGGCCTCGGTATCTGGGGCCAACGTCCTGACTTTC
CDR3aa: CASSLQGASVSGANVLTF

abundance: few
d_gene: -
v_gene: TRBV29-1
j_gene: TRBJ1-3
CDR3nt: TGCAGCGTTGAATTGGAGGGTAATACTGGAAACACCATATATTTT
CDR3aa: CSVELEGNTGNTIYF

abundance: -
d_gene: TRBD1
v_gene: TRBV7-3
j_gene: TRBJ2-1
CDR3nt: TGTGCCAGCAGCTCCGTGGGACAGGGTAAAGGGAATGAGCAGTTCTTC
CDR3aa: CASSSVGQGKGNEQFF

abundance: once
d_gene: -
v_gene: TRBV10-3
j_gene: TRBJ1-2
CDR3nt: TGTGCCATCAGCGCACAGGGAGCTAACTATGGCTACACCTTC
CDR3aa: CAISAQGANYGYTF

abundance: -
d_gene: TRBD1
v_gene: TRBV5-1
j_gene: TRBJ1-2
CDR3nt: TGCGCCAGCAGCTTGGGGGACAGGGTGGTAGTCTATGGCTACACCTTC
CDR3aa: CASSLGDRVVVYGYTF

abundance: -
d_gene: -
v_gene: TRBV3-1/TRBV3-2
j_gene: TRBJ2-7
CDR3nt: TGTGCCAGCAGTTCGTCCGGGACAACCTACGAGCAGTACTTC
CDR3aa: CASSSSGTTYEQYF

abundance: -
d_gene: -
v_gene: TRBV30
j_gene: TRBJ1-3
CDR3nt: TGTGCCTGGAGCCGGGGGGCATTGAGCACCATATATTTT
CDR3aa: CAWSRGALSTIYF